This TCR beta chain stems from a study of monozygotic twins with cystic fibrosis. Study as a whole: Libraries were built from approximately 3 micrograms of fragmented DNA using about 16 PCR cycles. Study results and caveats: Median Simpson clonality of 0.0095 suggested naive T cells predominated.

Clones were read by immunoSEQ multiplex PCR, and TCRdb kept only the in-frame ones, dropping some. The sample holds about 7,500 clones, around 94% seen once. As to this clone: Antigen unknown.

The origin of this receptor is a boy aged 2 to 10 with cystic fibrosis. Sequenced input: blood.

This CDR3 is CASSIVWFRTDTQYF. The CDR3 DNA is TGTGCCAGTAGTATCGTCTGGTTTAGGACAGATACGCAGTATTTT. The V gene is TRBV19, the J gene TRBJ2-3, with unresolved D. Trimming removed 3 bases from V and 3 bases from J, with 13 bases in between. This CDR3 is built from 15 residues. Germline V gene lookup returns CDR1 LNHDA and CDR2 SQIVND (reference sequence). The variable domain in full, with the rest retrieved from reference TRBV19 and TRBJ2-3, is DGGITQSPKYLFRKEGQNVTLSCEQNLNHDAMYWYRQDPGQGLRLIYYSQIVNDFQKGDIAEGYSVSREKKESFPLTVTSAQKNPTAFYLCASSIVWFRTDTQYFGPGTRLTVL.